A single sample gave rise to the 24 T cell receptor beta chains below, sequenced in a study of T cells in Graves' hyperthyroidism and ophthalmopathy. TCR beta CDR3 regions were amplified from RNA transcripts. The TCR CDR3 was amplified in a first-round RT-PCR using the HTBI primer set. TCRdb re-called the multiplex PCR reads through MiXCR, storing one row per CDR3 protein. The sample holds about 210,000 distinct CDR3 sequences, about a sixth seen once. Sequenced: blood. All receptors come from a man aged 50 to 60 with Graves' hyperthyroidism.

This clonotype was observed at least ten times. The chain is built from TRBV7-3 and TRBJ2-3; possibly TRBD2 for D (6 bases). The CDR3 runs to 15 residues. The V and J ends lost 2 bases and 2 bases respectively, with 11 bases between them. From germline, CDR1 is SGHTA and CDR2 FQGTGA. CDR3 protein: CASSLGGIDTDTQYF. CDR3 nucleotides: TGTGCCAGCAGCTTAGGCGGGATTGACACAGATACGCAGTATTTT.

A few counts support this clonotype. The chain links TRBV5-1 to TRBJ2-3; TRBD1 might be the D (6 bases). Germline lookup yields CDR1 SGHRS and CDR2 YFSETQ. The CDR3 loop spans 17 amino acids. V dropped 1 base and J dropped 2 bases, with 17 bases sitting between them. In nucleotides, the CDR3 is TGCGCCAGCAGCTTGAACCCGACAGGAACCACCACAGATACGCAGTATTTT. Translating gives CASSLNPTGTTTDTQYF.

The rearrangement uses TRBV20-1 and TRBJ1-5, with TRBD1 identical over 9 bases. V was clipped by 7 bases and J by 3 bases; unmatched bases: 7. This CDR3 spans 14 amino acids. CDR1 and CDR2 (germline): DFQATT, SNEGSKA (reference sequence). CDR3 sequence reads: CSGEGQGYNQPQHF. The CDR3 DNA sequence: TGCAGTGGAGAGGGACAGGGATACAATCAGCCCCAGCATTTT.

J is TRBJ2-5 and V is TRBV24-1; perhaps TRBD1 as D (5 bases). Trimming pared 10 bases from V and 3 bases from J, leaving 8 bases between. This CDR3 is 11 amino acids long. The germline gives CDR1 KGHDR, CDR2 SFDVKD. The CDR3 region has the DNA TGTGCCACGTCCAGGGAAGAGACCCAGTACTTC. It is translated as CATSREETQYF.

The sample holds many counts of this clonotype. V is TRBV11-1 and J is TRBJ1-1; D is unclear. Germline V lookup: CDR1 SGHAT, CDR2 FQDESV (reference sequence). CDR3 length: 14 residues. V dropped 2 bases and J dropped 7 bases, with 14 bases sitting between them. CDR3 sequence reads: CASSLSWRAGEAFF. The CDR3 nucleotides read TGTGCCAGCAGCTTAAGTTGGAGGGCAGGTGAAGCTTTCTTT. Combining the CDR3 with reference TRBV11-1 and TRBJ1-1 gives the whole variable domain EAEVAQSPRYKITEKSQAVAFWCDPISGHATLYWYRQILGQGPELLVQFQDESVVDDSQLPKDRFSAERLKGVDSTLKIQPAELGDSAMYLCASSLSWRAGEAFFGQGTRLTVV.

This clonotype was recorded a few times. The gene calls are TRBV10-3 and TRBJ2-2; 8 bases fit TRBD2. This CDR3 is 13 amino acids long. CDR1 ENHRY and CDR2 SYGVKD come from the germline V gene. CDR3: CVSGTRGTGELFF. As DNA, the CDR3 is TGTGTCTCCGGGACTAGAGGGACCGGGGAGCTGTTTTTT.

The sample holds many counts of this clonotype. V and J are TRBV30 and TRBJ1-1, with 8 positions matching TRBD1. The CDR3 sequence is 14 residues long. V lost 2 bases and J lost 1; bases outside the gene matches: 3. CDR1 and CDR2 (germline): GTSNPN, SVGIG (reference sequence). The CDR3 nucleotides read TGTGCCTGGAGTCACGGGACAGGGAACACTGAAGCTTTCTTT. Amino acids: CAWSHGTGNTEAFF.

This chain joins TRBV28 and TRBJ1-3, with a tentative D call TRBD1 (5 bases). The germline V gene encodes CDR1 MDHEN and CDR2 SYDVKM. V was shortened by 3 bases and J by 1 base, with 25 bases between the two germline ends. The CDR3 sequence is 20 residues long. The CDR3 DNA reads as TGTGCCAGCAGTTTTCCTATCGGCCGCCCACAGGACTTATCTGGAAACACCATATATTTT. Its translation is CASSFPIGRPQDLSGNTIYF.

This clonotype was observed at least ten times. This chain links TRBV7-2 with TRBJ2-5, with 9 bases lining up with TRBD1. V shed 5 bases and J 4 bases; nucleotides not matched to a gene: 8. The CDR3 is 15 amino acids. Germline loops: CDR1 SGHTA, CDR2 FQGNSA. The CDR3: CASSGGQGVRETQYF. The CDR3 DNA reads TGTGCCAGCAGCGGGGGACAGGGAGTGAGAGAGACCCAGTACTTC.

The chain employs TRBV13 and TRBJ2-1; D is perhaps TRBD2 (7 bases). With 7 bases removed from V and 4 bases from J, the gap between germline ends came to 17 bases. Germline CDR1 is PRHDT and CDR2 is FYEKMQ (reference sequence). This CDR3 has 15 residues. This chain's CDR3 is CASNPGGGGYNEQFF. The CDR3 region has the DNA TGTGCCAGCAACCCGGGGGGCGGGGGATACAATGAGCAGTTCTTC.

There are many counts of this clonotype. The V gene is TRBV12-3 or TRBV12-4, the J gene TRBJ2-7; the D is unclear. There are 14 residues in the CDR3. V shed 6 bases and J shed 0 bases, with 12 bases lying between them. CDR3 coding DNA: TGTGCCAGCAGCCGGGTCGGTAGCTCCTACGAGCAGTACTTC. It translates to CASSRVGSSYEQYF.

The chain couples TRBV6-1 to TRBJ1-6; TRBD1 might be the D (5 bases). The V gene's germline CDR1 is MNHNS and CDR2 SASEGT. The CDR3 is 14 amino acids. Trimming removed 6 bases from V and 9 bases from J, with 15 bases in between. CDR3 coding DNA: TGTGCCAGCAGCGGGGACGGCCATGCTTCACCCCTCCACTTT. Amino acids: CASSGDGHASPLHF.

The chain joins TRBV4-3 to TRBJ1-2; D might be TRBD1 (5 bases). This CDR3 has 15 amino acids. V lost 1 base to trimming and J lost 4 bases, with 13 bases between them. Germline V lookup: CDR1 LGHNA, CDR2 YSLEER. DNA for the CDR3: TGCGCCAGCAGCCAAGTCAGGATAGGGGCCTATGGCTACACCTTC. This gives the protein CASSQVRIGAYGYTF.

This chain links TRBV13 with TRBJ2-7, with D possibly called TRBD1 or TRBD2 (5 bases each). The CDR3 is made up of 16 amino acids. CDR1 PRHDT and CDR2 FYEKMQ come from the germline V gene (reference sequence). Trimming removed 5 bases from V and 1 base from J, with 18 bases in between. CDR3 sequence: CASSPSWGFRSYEQYF. The CDR3 DNA reads as TGTGCCAGCAGCCCCTCCTGGGGGTTCCGTTCCTACGAGCAGTACTTC.

The table lists this clonotype with a few counts. This chain links TRBV5-4 with TRBJ2-7, with D possibly matching TRBD2 (5 bases). The CDR3 is 12 amino acids. From germline, CDR1 is SGHNT and CDR2 YYREEE (reference sequence). The germline V and J ends were trimmed by 2 bases and 6 bases, with 9 bases remaining between them. CDR3 loop: CASSLRRGEQYF. The CDR3 region has the DNA TGTGCCAGCAGCTTACGACGGGGCGAGCAGTACTTC.

The chain has TRBV5-1 and TRBJ1-6; D not certain. This CDR3 region has 14 residues. The germline V gene has CDR1 SGHRS and CDR2 YFSETQ. The V gene lost 0 bases and the J gene lost 7 bases, with 8 bases spanning the gap. The CDR3 region has the DNA TGCGCCAGCAGCTTGGACAGCAGAAATTCACCCCTCCACTTT. Protein product: CASSLDSRNSPLHF.

This clonotype was counted ten times or more. The chain links TRBV5-1 to TRBJ1-6; D unresolved. V was trimmed by 0 bases and J by 5 bases, leaving 9 bases between them. Germline CDR1 and CDR2: SGHRS and YFSETQ. CDR3 length equals 15 residues. The CDR3 nucleotides read TGCGCCAGCAGCTTGGAGTCAGGAGATAATTCACCCCTCCACTTT. Amino acid sequence: CASSLESGDNSPLHF.

This chain uses TRBV2 with TRBJ1-4, with TRBD1 identical over 12 bases. CDR1 is SNHLY, CDR2 FYNNEI, per germline. The CDR3 covers 15 residues. The J segment lost 7 bases and the V segment lost 5 bases, leaving 5 bases of the junction unmatched. CDR3 DNA: TGTGCCAGCAGTCCCGGGACAGGGGGCGCTGAAAAACTGTTTTTT. The encoded protein is CASSPGTGGAEKLFF.

This clonotype was recorded a few times. The chain recombines TRBV19 with TRBJ2-7; D possibly corresponds to TRBD2 (6 bases). This CDR3 region has 15 residues. The germline gives CDR1 LNHDA, CDR2 SQIVND (reference sequence). V lost 6 bases, J lost 2 bases, and 17 bases lay in between. DNA for the CDR3: TGTGCCAGTAGCCCAACCGTCGGCGGGACCTACGAGCAGTACTTC. Its protein product is CASSPTVGGTYEQYF.

The chain recombines TRBV7-9 with TRBJ1-2, with no clear D. This CDR3 region has 13 residues. V was cut by 5 bases and J by 9 bases, with 16 bases left in between. Germline V gives CDR1 SEHNR, CDR2 FQNEAQ (reference sequence). The CDR3 sequence: CASSTQAGLSYTF. CDR3 sequence (DNA): TGTGCCAGCAGCACACAAGCGGGTTTGAGCTACACCTTC.

There are many counts of this clonotype. V usage is TRBV20-1 and J usage is TRBJ2-5, with D possibly being TRBD1 (6 bases). V dropped 2 bases and J dropped 2 bases, with 6 bases sitting between them. The CDR3 consists of 12 residues. The germline V gene encodes CDR1 DFQATT and CDR2 SNEGSKA (reference sequence). The CDR3 region is CSARQGQETQYF. CDR3 bases: TGCAGTGCTAGACAGGGGCAAGAGACCCAGTACTTC.

This clonotype occurred many times. The chain combines TRBV18 with TRBJ2-1; D is unresolved. CDR1 is KGHSH, CDR2 LQKENI, per germline. The CDR3 is 13 residues long. The ends were cut back, 3 bases at V and 7 bases at J, with 10 bases in the middle. CDR3 amino acids: CASSPPSWNEQFF. CDR3 coding DNA: TGTGCCAGCTCACCGCCCTCGTGGAATGAGCAGTTCTTC.

This clonotype showed up just a few times. The V call is TRBV15, the J call TRBJ2-3, with D unresolved. V was shortened by 0 bases and J by 0 bases, with 4 bases between the two germline ends. This CDR3 has 14 residues. Germline CDR1 reads LNHNV; CDR2 reads YYDKDF (reference sequence). DNA for the CDR3: TGTGCCACCAGCAGAGATGACAGCACAGATACGCAGTATTTT. This translates into CATSRDDSTDTQYF.

This clonotype was recorded many times. The genes are TRBV7-3 and TRBJ2-1, with 9 bases lining up with TRBD2. There are 16 residues in the CDR3. CDR1 SGHTA and CDR2 FQGTGA come from the germline V gene. Trimming removed 5 bases from V and 4 bases from J; junction bases left unmatched: 9. The CDR3 DNA reads TGTGCCAGCAGCCCGCAGGAGCTAGCGGGATACAATGAGCAGTTCTTC. Its translation: CASSPQELAGYNEQFF.